These T cell receptor beta chains were read from a single sample in a study of PD-L1 blockade in urothelial cancer. Clones were sequenced by immunoSEQ multiplex PCR, and TCRdb holds only the in-frame ones, with some missing. The sample yields 120,000 or so clones, around 86% seen once. The material sequenced was PBMCs, taken around atezolizumab (anti-PD-L1) treatment. The receptors derive from a man aged 50 to 59 with urothelial cancer. The CDR3 runs from the conserved cysteine through the conserved F or W. A D gene is named only where the DNA matches it firmly. Rows may omit the clone size; those that give it use once, few, many or a size class.

J,D,size,V,DNA,CDR3
TRBJ1-1,.,.,TRBV2,TGTGCCAGCCGCCCCGGGGGGGCGATGAACACTGAAGCTTTCTTT,CASRPGGAMNTEAFF
TRBJ1-4,.,.,TRBV28,TGTGCCAGCAGTTTACCGGGAGCAACTAATGAAAAACTGTTTTTT,CASSLPGATNEKLFF
TRBJ2-6,.,.,TRBV21-1,TGTGCCAGCAGCAAGACGACAGAAGCTGGGGCCAACGTCCTGACTTTC,CASSKTTEAGANVLTF
TRBJ1-4,TRBD1,once,TRBV7-9,TGTGCCAGCAGCCCTCAACAGGGGGCGGGGGAAAAACTGTTTTTT,CASSPQQGAGEKLFF
TRBJ1-2,TRBD1,.,TRBV5-1,TGCGCCAGCAGCTTCACTGGGACAGGGAGCTATGGCTACACCTTC,CASSFTGTGSYGYTF
TRBJ2-1,TRBD2,.,TRBV10-1,TGCGCCAGCAGTGAGGGGAGGGCCAATGAGCAGTTCTTC,CASSEGRANEQFF
TRBJ1-2,.,.,TRBV28,TGTGCCAGCAGTTTAGCGGGTTCCTGGAGGGCAGGAGACTATGGCTACACCTTC,CASSLAGSWRAGDYGYTF
TRBJ2-2,.,.,TRBV28,TGTGCCAGCTTGGGGACTGGATCAACCGGGGAGCTGTTTTTT,CASLGTGSTGELFF
TRBJ1-6,TRBD1,once,TRBV9,TGTGCCAGCAGCCTTGCGGACGACAGGGAATATAATTCACCCCTCCACTTT,CASSLADDREYNSPLHF
TRBJ1-5,TRBD1,.,TRBV7-9,TGTGCCAGCAGCCTCGGGACAGTTAATCAGCCCCAGCATTTT,CASSLGTVNQPQHF
TRBJ2-1,.,once,TRBV5-6,TGTGCCACGTCACTTACTCTCTCATACAATGAGCAGTTCTTC,CATSLTLSYNEQFF
TRBJ2-1,TRBD2,.,TRBV5-1,TGCGCCAGCAGCTTGGGGGCGGGAGGGTGGAATGAGCAGTTCTTC,CASSLGAGGWNEQFF
TRBJ1-2,TRBD1,once,TRBV28,TGTGCCAGCAGTCGGGACAGCTATGGCTACACCTTC,CASSRDSYGYTF
TRBJ2-3,TRBD2,.,TRBV5-1,TGCGCCAGCAGCTTGGGACTAGCGGGAGTAGTGAGCACAGATACGCAGTATTTT,CASSLGLAGVVSTDTQYF
TRBJ1-6,TRBD1,.,TRBV6-5,TGTGCCAGCAGTCGGACAGGGGAGCTCCCGTTCCACTTT,CASSRTGELPFHF
TRBJ2-7,TRBD1,.,TRBV7-9,TGTGCCAGCAGCTCCTCGGACAGGGTGCACGAGCAGTACTTC,CASSSSDRVHEQYF
TRBJ2-1,TRBD1,.,TRBV29-1,TGCAGCGTTGATTTCGCGGGACAGGTGAACAATGAGCAGTTCTTC,CSVDFAGQVNNEQFF